The 30 T cell receptor beta chains below come from one sample, sequenced in a study of CD8 T cells in Susac syndrome. Random-hexamer reverse transcription was applied to roughly 0.5 to 1 ug RNA. TCRdb processed the immunoSEQ multiplex PCR reads anew with MiXCR; each CDR3 protein has one entry. This sample has around 170,000 distinct CDR3 sequences, with approximately 94% found just once. Sequencing was carried out using CD4+ T cells from PBMCs. The receptor set was obtained from a human donor with Susac syndrome.

The CDR3 spells CSAKNRDTHYEQYV. For the CDR3, the DNA is TGCAGTGCTAAGAACCGGGACACTCACTACGAGCAGTACGTC. The gene calls are TRBV20-1 and TRBJ2-7; D might be TRBD1 (6 bases). Germline CDR1 is DFQATT and CDR2 is SNEGSKA (reference sequence). V was pared by 4 bases and J by 3 bases, with 16 bases between. This CDR3 spans 14 amino acids.

The chain links TRBV20-1 to TRBJ2-7; TRBD2 is a possible D gene (5 bases). CDR3 size: 14 residues. V lost 1 base, J lost 4 bases, and 14 bases lay in between. The germline CDR1 and CDR2 sequences are DFQATT and SNEGSKA (reference sequence). CDR3 sequence reads: CSARVRAAAYEQYF. The CDR3 region has the DNA TGCAGTGCTAGAGTTCGGGCAGCGGCGTACGAGCAGTACTTC.

V is TRBV4-3 and J is TRBJ2-3; D tentatively fits TRBD1 or TRBD2 (5 bases each). The germline V and J ends were trimmed by 0 bases and 4 bases, with 23 bases remaining between them. Germline V CDR1 and CDR2: LGHNA, YSLEER. CDR3 size: 19 residues. CDR3 residues: CASSQERWTRVRVADTQYF. In nucleotides, the CDR3 is TGCGCCAGCAGCCAAGAGCGGTGGACTCGGGTCAGGGTCGCAGATACGCAGTATTTT.

This chain joins TRBV2 and TRBJ1-5; D uncertain. Trimming took 1 base from V and 5 from J, leaving 9 bases between them. Germline CDR1 and CDR2: SNHLY and FYNNEI. This CDR3 contains 14 residues. CDR3 sequence (DNA): TGTGCCAGCAGTGAAGTAGGGCCCCATCAGCCCCAGCATTTT. It specifies CASSEVGPHQPQHF. Variable domain in full (rest from reference TRBV2 and TRBJ1-5): EPEVTQTPSHQVTQMGQEVILRCVPISNHLYFYWYRQILGQKVEFLVSFYNNEISEKSEIFDDQFSVERPDGSNFTLKIRSTKLEDSAMYFCASSEVGPHQPQHFGDGTRLSIL.

V gene TRBV12-3 or TRBV12-4 combines with J gene TRBJ1-1, with a tentative D call TRBD1 (5 bases). V lost 5 bases and J 5 bases, leaving 12 bases between the germline ends. The CDR3 runs 13 residues. The CDR3 sequence: CASSILWGTEAFF. The CDR3 DNA follows: TGTGCCAGCAGTATTCTTTGGGGGACTGAAGCTTTCTTT.

This sequence joins TRBV20-1 and TRBJ1-5, with D possibly TRBD1 on 5 matching bases. V was shortened by 2 bases and J by 5 bases, with 16 bases between the two germline ends. Germline V CDR1 and CDR2: DFQATT, SNEGSKA (reference sequence). The CDR3 runs 15 residues. CDR3 DNA: TGCAGTGCTAGACCCAGCGACAGCCAGTATCAGCCCCAGCATTTT. This translates into CSARPSDSQYQPQHF.

This clonotype was counted once. The chain recombines TRBV28 with TRBJ2-5, with D hard to call. This CDR3 has 14 amino acids. CDR1 and CDR2 (germline): MDHEN, SYDVKM. Trimming took 3 bases from V and 2 from J, leaving 10 bases between them. The CDR3 nucleotides are TGTGCCAGCAGTTTTCTAGGGTCTCAAGAGACCCAGTACTTC. It encodes CASSFLGSQETQYF. The full variable domain, completed using reference TRBV28 and TRBJ2-5, is DVKVTQSSRYLVKRTGEKVFLECVQDMDHENMFWYRQDPGLGLRLIYFSYDVKMKEKGDIPEGYSVSREKKERFSLILESASTNQTSMYLCASSFLGSQETQYFGPGTRLLVL.

This sequence joins TRBV6-5 and TRBJ1-1, with D hard to call. The CDR3 covers 13 residues. V lost 0 bases, J lost 9 bases, and 11 bases lay in between. Per germline, CDR1 MNHEY and CDR2 SVGAGI. The CDR3 nucleotides are TGTGCCAGCAGTTACTCTCGGGCGGTGAAAGCTTTCTTT. Translated: CASSYSRAVKAFF.

Written as DNA, the CDR3 is TGTGCCAGCAGCCAAGATCAGGGGGCACGGCCCCAGCATTTT. The encoded protein is CASSQDQGARPQHF. The V and J genes are TRBV3-1 and TRBJ1-5; 8 bases fit TRBD1. Germline V CDR1 and CDR2: LGHDT, YNNKEL (reference sequence). Germline trimming cut 0 bases from V and 9 bases from J; bases unmatched to any gene: 4. This CDR3 is 14 amino acids long.

The chain employs TRBV7-2 and TRBJ2-7, with no clear D. From germline, CDR1 is SGHTA and CDR2 FQGNSA. The germline V and J ends were trimmed by 2 bases and 1 base, with 3 bases remaining between them. CDR3 size: 12 residues. The CDR3 DNA reads TGTGCCAGCAGCTTAACGTCCTACGAGCAGTACGTC. This codes for CASSLTSYEQYV.

This rearrangement joins TRBV20-1 to TRBJ2-1, with 7 positions matching TRBD2. Trimming at V came to 5 bases and at J to 10 bases, leaving 8 bases not matched to a gene. This CDR3 is 12 amino acids long. Per germline, CDR1 DFQATT and CDR2 SNEGSKA (reference sequence). The CDR3, as DNA: TGCAGTGCTCTAGCGGATGGGAACGAGCAGTTCTTC. It codes for CSALADGNEQFF.

The chain is built from TRBV28 and TRBJ2-1; D gene ambiguous. Germline V gene sequence: CDR1 MDHEN, CDR2 SYDVKM. The CDR3 consists of 12 residues. The V end lost 3 bases, the J end lost 8 bases, and 8 bases lay between the germline ends. DNA for the CDR3: TGTGCCAGCAGTTTTATGGACGATGAGCAGTTCTTC. Translated, it gives CASSFMDDEQFF. The full variable domain, in which reference TRBV28 and TRBJ2-1 provide the parts outside the CDR3, is DVKVTQSSRYLVKRTGEKVFLECVQDMDHENMFWYRQDPGLGLRLIYFSYDVKMKEKGDIPEGYSVSREKKERFSLILESASTNQTSMYLCASSFMDDEQFFGPGTRLTVL.

The genes are TRBV18 and TRBJ1-4; the D is unclear. V was cut by 1 base and J by 8 bases, with 14 bases left in between. CDR1 and CDR2 from the germline V gene are KGHSH and LQKENI. The CDR3 length is 15 residues. The CDR3 spells CASSPRSTPNEKLFF. CDR3 in DNA: TGTGCCAGCTCACCACGGTCCACGCCAAACGAAAAACTGTTTTTT.

V usage is TRBV6-2 or TRBV6-3 and J usage is TRBJ2-4; D ambiguous. The CDR3 is 11 amino acids. V shed 8 bases and J shed 7 bases, with 9 bases lying between them. Germline CDR1 reads MNHEY; CDR2 reads SVGEGT. CDR3: CASGFSNIQYF. The CDR3 bases are TGTGCCAGCGGCTTTTCCAACATTCAGTACTTC.

For the CDR3, the DNA is TGTGCCAGCAGTGAAGACAGCCTGAGGGAGACCCAGTACTTC. Translation gives CASSEDSLRETQYF. This chain joins TRBV2 and TRBJ2-5; D not certain. The CDR3 loop spans 14 amino acids. The ends were cut back, 1 base at V and 5 bases at J, with 11 bases in the middle. CDR1 and CDR2 (germline): SNHLY, FYNNEI.

The V gene is TRBV7-8, the J gene TRBJ2-5, with D uncertain. This CDR3 spans 17 amino acids. V lost 4 bases and J 2 bases, leaving 20 bases between the germline ends. Germline values: CDR1 SGHVS, CDR2 FQNEAQ. CDR3 DNA: TGTGCCAGCAGCTCGTCTGACTCGATAGGGATACAAGAGACCCAGTACTTC. Encoded protein: CASSSSDSIGIQETQYF.

The rearrangement uses TRBV11-2 and TRBJ2-5; D unresolved. Germline CDR1 and CDR2: SGHAT and FQNNGV. With 3 bases removed from V and 0 bases from J, the gap between germline ends came to 8 bases. The CDR3 spans 14 residues. The CDR3 bases are TGTGCCAGCAGCTTGTGGGCATACCAAGAGACCCAGTACTTC. Amino acids: CASSLWAYQETQYF.

J is TRBJ2-7 and V is TRBV7-2; D unresolved. Germline-derived CDR1 and CDR2 are SGHTA and FQGNSA. CDR3 size: 12 residues. V gave up 5 bases and J gave up 0 bases, with 5 bases separating them. CDR3 DNA sequence: TGTGCCAGCAGCCAGTACTCCTACGAGCAGTACTTC. This encodes CASSQYSYEQYF.

The V and J genes are TRBV7-6 and TRBJ2-1, with TRBD2 matching 13 bases. Germline V lookup: CDR1 SGHVS, CDR2 FNYEAQ. This CDR3 region has 16 residues. V gave up 4 bases and J gave up 5 bases; unmatched junction bases: 5. The CDR3 is CASSSRLAGGNNEQFF. CDR3 sequence (DNA): TGTGCCAGCAGCTCGAGACTAGCGGGGGGAAACAATGAGCAGTTCTTC.

This chain connects TRBV7-3 to TRBJ1-1, with 7 bases fitting TRBD1. The CDR3 is made up of 15 amino acids. The V segment lost 2 bases and the J segment 8 bases; nucleotides outside the gene matches: 11. The germline CDR1 and CDR2 sequences are SGHTA and FQGTGA. CDR3 sequence: CASSLGPTGLSEAFF. DNA of the CDR3: TGTGCCAGCAGCTTAGGCCCGACAGGGCTAAGCGAAGCTTTCTTT.

This clonotype was counted between two and nine times. The chain links TRBV6-5 to TRBJ1-6; tentative D call: TRBD1 (6 bases). Germline V gene data show CDR1 as MNHEY and CDR2 as SVGAGI. Trimming took off 6 bases at V and 6 bases at J, with 18 bases between the two ends. The CDR3 is 16 residues long. In DNA, the CDR3 is TGTGCCAGCAGATTATCTCGTAGGACAGTTAATTCACCCCTCCACTTT. It specifies CASRLSRRTVNSPLHF.

This chain uses TRBV6-5 with TRBJ2-1; 9 positions agree with TRBD1. Looked up from germline, CDR1 is MNHEY and CDR2 is SVGAGI. V gave up 7 bases and J gave up 9 bases; unmatched junction bases: 13. CDR3 length equals 15 residues. The CDR3 here is CASNPGDRAVSEQFF. The CDR3 nucleotides are TGTGCCAGCAACCCAGGGGACAGGGCCGTAAGTGAGCAGTTCTTC.

The chain combines TRBV12-3 or TRBV12-4 with TRBJ2-7; the match to TRBD1 covers 10 bases. The V segment lost 5 bases and the J segment 5 bases; nucleotides outside the gene matches: 9. There are 15 residues in the CDR3. The CDR3 sequence: CASSHSGTGANEQYF. In DNA form, the CDR3 reads TGTGCCAGCAGTCACTCCGGGACAGGGGCCAACGAGCAGTACTTC.

This clonotype was seen a single time. The rearrangement links TRBV20-1 to TRBJ2-5; unclear D gene. The V end lost 7 bases, the J end lost 2 bases, and 11 bases lay between the germline ends. Germline CDR1 DFQATT, CDR2 SNEGSKA (reference sequence). This CDR3 is built from 12 residues. The CDR3 DNA reads as TGCAGTGTCAGGCAGGCACAAGAGACCCAGTACTTC. Its protein product is CSVRQAQETQYF.

The V gene is TRBV7-9, the J gene TRBJ2-4; 7 nucleotides align to TRBD2. There are 15 residues in the CDR3. The germline gives CDR1 SEHNR, CDR2 FQNEAQ (reference sequence). J was trimmed by 3 bases and V by 3 bases; bases with no gene match: 5. DNA for the CDR3: TGTGCCAGCAGCTTGCAGGGAGGGCACAAAAACATTCAGTACTTC. As protein: CASSLQGGHKNIQYF.

The sample holds one count of this clonotype. This rearrangement joins TRBV12-3 or TRBV12-4 to TRBJ2-5; D might be TRBD1 or TRBD2, each matching 5 bases. This CDR3 region has 15 residues. V was trimmed by 7 bases and J by 4 bases, leaving 19 bases between them. The CDR3 sequence: CASTVGVRGLETQYF. The CDR3 DNA is TGTGCCAGCACCGTGGGGGTCAGAGGGCTAGAGACCCAGTACTTC.

This chain links TRBV14 with TRBJ2-5, with D possibly TRBD2 on 5 matching bases. The CDR3 is 12 residues long. The V and J ends lost 1 base and 9 bases respectively, with 9 bases between them. The germline CDR1 and CDR2 sequences are SGHDN and FVKESK. The chain's CDR3 is CASSQGRNPQYF. The CDR3 DNA follows: TGTGCCAGCAGCCAAGGGAGGAACCCCCAGTACTTC.

This clonotype was recorded a few times. This rearrangement joins TRBV11-2 to TRBJ2-1; 9 nucleotides align to TRBD1. Trimming cost V 2 bases and J 7 bases; bases outside gene matches: 15. The CDR3 extends over 18 amino acids. In germline, CDR1 is SGHAT, CDR2 FQNNGV. The CDR3 nucleotides are TGTGCCAGCAGCTTATCCGGGGGACAGGGCAGACGCTCTAATGAGCAGTTCTTC. Translation: CASSLSGGQGRRSNEQFF.

V usage is TRBV28 and J usage is TRBJ2-7, with D unclear. CDR1 is MDHEN, CDR2 SYDVKM, per germline. The CDR3 is 15 residues long. V shed 3 bases and J shed 2 bases, with 14 bases lying between them. CDR3 region: CASSFSRALPYEQYF. The CDR3 region has the DNA TGTGCCAGCAGTTTCAGTAGGGCCCTGCCCTACGAGCAGTACTTC.

The V gene is TRBV27, the J gene TRBJ1-2, with D maybe TRBD1 (6 bases). This CDR3 contains 14 residues. With 8 bases removed from V and 2 bases from J, the gap between germline ends came to 15 bases. In germline, CDR1 is MNHEY, CDR2 SMNVEV (reference sequence). The CDR3 spells CASAPGDANYGYTF. CDR3 DNA: TGTGCCAGCGCCCCAGGGGATGCCAACTATGGCTACACCTTC.